This T cell receptor beta chain was found in a study of blood T cell repertoires in COVID-19. CDR3 length equals 16 residues. Deletions cut 2 bases from V and 0 bases from J, with 14 bases between. The germline CDR1 and CDR2 sequences are LGHDT and YNNKEL (reference sequence). Original analysis: Reference gene primer amplification yielded estimated nucleated cell counts. Assay: immunoSEQ multiplex PCR; the TCRdb copy retains only in-frame clones and omits some. That table gives V, J and clone size, and the DNA gave D and trimming. The sample has approximately 150,000 clones; around 87% are singletons.

This TCR came from a man aged 45-65 years who had recovered from COVID-19. V usage is TRBV3-1 (or the pseudogene TRBV3-2) and J usage is TRBJ2-7, with TRBD2 as a possible D gene (6 bases). Input material: peripheral blood. CDR3: CASSQLNRDSSYEQYF. CDR3 nucleotide sequence: TGTGCCAGCAGCCAATTGAACCGGGACTCCTCCTACGAGCAGTACTTC.